This T cell receptor (beta chain) was sequenced during a study of T cells after yellow fever vaccination. MiXCR, run by TCRdb on the 5' RACE reads, gives a single entry per CDR3 protein. The sample lists hundreds of thousands of distinct CDR3 sequences; roughly 13% were seen once. This clonotype appeared a few times. The ends lost 6 bases at V and 6 bases at J; junction bases unmatched: 6. The CDR3 has 16 amino acids. The germline V gene encodes CDR1 KGHDR and CDR2 SFDVKD. Material: PBMCs, obtained on the day of the yellow fever booster vaccination. This clonotype was sampled from a man between 25 and 39 years old who received the YFV17D yellow fever vaccine. This chain joins TRBV24-1 and TRBJ2-1, with 14 bases lining up with TRBD2. CDR3 sequence (DNA): TGTGCCACCAGTACGACTAGCGGGAGGGCCCTCAATGAGCAGTTCTTC. The encoded protein is CATSTTSGRALNEQFF.